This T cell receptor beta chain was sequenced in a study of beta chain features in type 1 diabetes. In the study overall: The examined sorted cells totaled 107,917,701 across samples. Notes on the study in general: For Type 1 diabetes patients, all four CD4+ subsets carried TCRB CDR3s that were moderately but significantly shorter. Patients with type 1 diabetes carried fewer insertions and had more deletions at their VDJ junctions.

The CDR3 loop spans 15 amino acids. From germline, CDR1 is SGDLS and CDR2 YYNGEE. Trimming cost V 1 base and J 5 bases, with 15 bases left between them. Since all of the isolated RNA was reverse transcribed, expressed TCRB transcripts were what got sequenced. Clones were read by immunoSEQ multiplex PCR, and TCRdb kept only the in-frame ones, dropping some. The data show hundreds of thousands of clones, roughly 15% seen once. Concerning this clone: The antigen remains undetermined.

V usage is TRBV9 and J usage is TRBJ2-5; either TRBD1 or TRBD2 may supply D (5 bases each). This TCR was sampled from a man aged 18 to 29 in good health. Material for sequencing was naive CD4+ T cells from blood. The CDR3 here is CASSVSHYGDETQYF. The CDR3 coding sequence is TGTGCCAGCAGCGTATCTCACTATGGGGACGAGACCCAGTACTTC.